Below, 6 T cell receptor beta chains from the same sample are listed, as sequenced in a study of untreated major depressive disorder. Assay: immunoSEQ multiplex PCR; the TCRdb copy retains only in-frame clones and omits some. The profile covers just under 20,000 clones, with around 85% appearing a single time and 0.65% to 1% taken by the ten largest. Source material: CD4+ T cells from PBMCs. The origin of the receptors is a woman in her 30s in good health.

The V call is TRBV5-1, the J call TRBJ2-3; a possible D gene is TRBD2 (6 bases). This CDR3 region has 14 residues. Between the trimmed V and J ends, which lost 2 bases and 0 bases, there was a span of 7 bases. From germline, CDR1 is SGHRS and CDR2 YFSETQ. The CDR3 bases are TGCGCCAGCAGCTTAGGGACTAGCACAGATACGCAGTATTTT. Protein sequence: CASSLGTSTDTQYF.

The genes are TRBV10-3 and TRBJ1-1; tentatively, D is TRBD1 (6 bases). From germline, CDR1 is ENHRY and CDR2 SYGVKD. This CDR3 is built from 15 residues. The ends were cut back, 5 bases at V and 0 bases at J, with 13 bases in the middle. In nucleotides, the CDR3 is TGTGCCATCAGTCAAAGGGGGGGGCTGAACACTGAAGCTTTCTTT. As protein: CAISQRGGLNTEAFF.

The chain uses TRBV5-1 and TRBJ2-1; no clear D. The CDR3 spans 12 residues. V lost 1 base to trimming and J lost 9 bases, with 8 bases between them. CDR1 and CDR2 (germline): SGHRS, YFSETQ. CDR3 amino acids: CASSLLGVEQFF. The DNA of the CDR3 is TGCGCCAGCAGCTTGTTAGGTGTTGAGCAGTTCTTC.

The genes are TRBV7-7 and TRBJ1-4; tentatively, D is TRBD1 (6 bases). Germline V gene sequence: CDR1 SSHAT, CDR2 FNYEAQ (reference sequence). V was cut by 5 bases and J by 8 bases, with 12 bases left in between. The CDR3 extends over 13 amino acids. The CDR3 reads CASSPTGSEKLFF. As DNA, the CDR3 is TGTGCCAGCAGCCCAACAGGGTCCGAAAAACTGTTTTTT.

The chain carries TRBV14 and TRBJ2-4; D could derive from TRBD1 or TRBD2 (5 bases each). The V end was cut by 4 bases, the J end by 11 bases, with 21 bases between. In germline, CDR1 is SGHDN, CDR2 FVKESK. This CDR3 region has 15 residues. The CDR3 coding sequence is TGTGCCAGCAGCCCGTTCTCGGGACCTAAGACATTTCAGTACTTC. The encoded protein is CASSPFSGPKTFQYF.

This clone was observed a few times. V and J are TRBV12-5 and TRBJ2-3; possible D gene TRBD2, 5 bases. This CDR3 is built from 14 residues. Trimming left V 1 base short and J 0 bases short, with 5 bases between. CDR1 is LGHNT, CDR2 FRNRAP, per germline. The DNA for the CDR3 is TGTGCTAGTGGTTTGGGCGGGAGCACAGATACGCAGTATTTT. Its protein product is CASGLGGSTDTQYF.